This is a list of T cell receptor beta chains from one sample in a study of T cells in Graves' hyperthyroidism and ophthalmopathy. TCRdb processed the multiplex PCR reads anew with MiXCR; each CDR3 protein has one entry. The repertoire holds a few hundred thousand distinct CDR3 sequences, with roughly 20% as singletons. The material sequenced was blood. Receptor source: a man younger than 35 with Graves' hyperthyroidism. The CDR3 runs from the conserved cysteine through the conserved F or W. D genes are given only for firm matches. The size of a clone is reported for some rows only, either as once, few or many, or as a class for expanded clones.

>TRBJ2-7|13|few|TRBV5-5|-
CASSLDPSREQYF
TGTGCCAGCAGCTTGGACCCCTCGAGGGAGCAGTACTTC
>TRBJ1-1|13|-|TRBV4-1|-
CASSQPDRRDGFF
TGCGCCAGCAGCCAACCTGACAGGCGCGACGGTTTCTTT
>TRBJ1-6|15|few|TRBV12-3/TRBV12-4|-
CASSSGVAYNSPLHF
TGTGCCAGCAGTTCAGGGGTCGCTTATAATTCACCCCTCCACTTT
>TRBJ2-5|14|many|TRBV6-2/TRBV6-3|TRBD1
CASTSGTGEETQYF
TGTGCCAGCACCTCCGGGACAGGGGAAGAGACCCAGTACTTC
>TRBJ1-2|14|many|TRBV28|-
CASSPRATGYGYTF
TGTGCCAGCAGTCCCCGGGCCACAGGCTATGGCTACACCTTC
>TRBJ1-2|14|few|TRBV12-3/TRBV12-4|TRBD1
CASSLGTGAGGYTF
TGTGCCAGCAGTTTAGGGACAGGGGCTGGTGGCTACACCTTC
>TRBJ2-7|15|many|TRBV2|TRBD2
CASSSTGGVGYEQYF
TGTGCCAGCAGTTCCACGGGGGGGGTTGGATACGAGCAGTACTTC
>TRBJ2-7|15|-|TRBV7-3|TRBD2
CASSLTSGGAYEQYF
TGTGCCAGCAGCTTAACTAGCGGGGGGGCCTACGAGCAGTACTTC
>TRBJ2-5|15|many|TRBV24-1|TRBD1
CATSDHRDSQETQYF
TGTGCCACCAGTGATCACCGGGACAGCCAAGAGACCCAGTACTTC
>TRBJ1-2|11|many|TRBV4-1|-
CASSRSGGYTF
TGCGCCAGCAGCCGATCGGGTGGCTACACCTTC
>TRBJ2-5|16|many|TRBV24-1|TRBD2
CATSDRTSGRRETQYF
TGTGCCACCAGTGATCGGACTAGCGGGAGGAGAGAGACCCAGTACTTC
>TRBJ1-2|13|-|TRBV12-3/TRBV12-4|-
CASGRTANYGYTF
TGTGCCAGCGGGAGGACCGCTAACTATGGCTACACCTTC
>TRBJ2-6|18|-|TRBV6-2/TRBV6-3|-
CASILKGPATPGANVLTF
TGTGCCAGCATTCTCAAGGGACCGGCAACCCCTGGGGCCAACGTCCTGACTTTC
>TRBJ2-7|14|many|TRBV15|-
CATSRGRGTYEQYF
TGTGCCACCAGCAGAGGCAGGGGCACGTACGAGCAGTACTTC
>TRBJ2-4|16|many|TRBV11-2|-
CASSQVPVLAKNIQYF
TGTGCCAGCAGCCAAGTACCGGTCCTAGCCAAAAACATTCAGTACTTC
>TRBJ1-3|14|many|TRBV11-2|-
CASSITGSGNTIYF
TGTGCCAGCAGCATTACAGGATCTGGAAACACCATATATTTT
>TRBJ1-5|16|many|TRBV6-1|TRBD1
CASKKDTGQGNQPQHF
TGTGCCAGCAAAAAAGATACGGGACAGGGAAATCAGCCCCAGCATTTT
>TRBJ2-5|11|few|TRBV28|-
CASSLEETKYF
TGTGCCAGCAGTTTAGAGGAGACCAAGTACTTC
>TRBJ1-6|15|-|TRBV5-1|-
CASSAGLSYNSPLHF
TGCGCCAGCAGCGCCGGTTTGTCCTATAATTCACCCCTCCACTTT
>TRBJ2-7|16|-|TRBV13|TRBD2
CASSDQTSGSVETQYF
TGTGCCAGCAGCGACCAGACTAGCGGGAGCGTCGAAACCCAGTACTTC
>TRBJ2-2|12|few|TRBV30|TRBD1
CACPTGGRELFF
TGTGCCTGCCCGACAGGGGGCAGGGAGCTGTTTTTT
>TRBJ2-5|14|many|TRBV12-3/TRBV12-4|-
CASSPVGVQETQYF
TGTGCCAGCAGCCCGGTGGGGGTCCAAGAGACCCAGTACTTC
>TRBJ2-5|14|many|TRBV5-1|-
CASSSGAGQETQYF
TGCGCCAGCAGCTCGGGGGCCGGGCAAGAGACCCAGTACTTC
>TRBJ1-5|13|many|TRBV30|TRBD1
CAWSVTLDRVQHF
TGTGCCTGGAGTGTAACCCTGGACAGGGTCCAGCATTTT
>TRBJ2-2|13|few|TRBV5-1|-
CASTLEGAGELFF
TGCGCCAGTACTCTGGAGGGGGCCGGGGAGCTGTTTTTT
>TRBJ1-6|15|-|TRBV28|-
CASSFGGTYNSPLHF
TGTGCCAGCAGTTTTGGAGGGACCTATAATTCACCCCTCCACTTT
>TRBJ2-2|15|-|TRBV9|-
CASSPLGPRTGELFF
TGTGCCAGCAGCCCCCTCGGACCCCGCACCGGGGAGCTGTTTTTT
>TRBJ2-4|22|few|TRBV28|TRBD1
CASSFTYGQGATSIQAKNIQYF
TGTGCCAGCAGTTTTACCTACGGACAGGGCGCTACTAGCATCCAAGCCAAAAACATTCAGTACTTC
>TRBJ2-2|15|-|TRBV7-9|TRBD1
CASSTGTGVTGELFF
TGTGCCAGCAGCACCGGGACAGGGGTAACCGGGGAGCTGTTTTTT
>TRBJ1-1|13|many|TRBV28|-
CASSLNLDTEAFF
TGTGCCAGCAGTTTAAACCTGGACACTGAAGCTTTCTTT
>TRBJ2-7|13|many|TRBV12-3/TRBV12-4|-
CASTRGRGYEQYF
TGTGCCAGCACCCGGGGCAGGGGATACGAGCAGTACTTC
>TRBJ2-2|12|many|TRBV11-3|-
CASSLKAGELFF
TGTGCCAGCAGCTTAAAAGCCGGGGAGCTGTTTTTT
>TRBJ2-2|14|few|TRBV20-1|-
CSARDALNTGELFF
TGCAGTGCTAGAGACGCCTTGAACACCGGGGAGCTGTTTTTT
>TRBJ2-2|13|few|TRBV15|-
CATSILASGELFF
TGTGCCACCAGCATCCTAGCCTCCGGGGAGCTGTTTTTT
>TRBJ2-7|12|-|TRBV28|-
CASRGMSYEQYF
TGTGCCAGCAGGGGTATGTCCTACGAGCAGTACTTC
>TRBJ2-1|15|few|TRBV28|-
CASSPPGTLGGEQFF
TGTGCCAGCAGTCCACCCGGGACCTTAGGGGGTGAGCAGTTCTTC
>TRBJ1-1|19|-|TRBV28|TRBD1
CASSYPISVTGVVRTEAFF
TGTGCCAGCAGTTACCCGATATCCGTAACAGGGGTGGTGCGCACTGAAGCTTTCTTT
>TRBJ1-1|11|many|TRBV10-3|TRBD1
CAITGGTEAFF
TGTGCCATCACAGGGGGCACTGAAGCTTTCTTT
>TRBJ1-5|16|many|TRBV24-1|-
CATSDGRTALNQPQHF
TGTGCCACCAGTGATGGAAGGACAGCGCTGAATCAGCCCCAGCATTTT
>TRBJ1-5|15|-|TRBV6-1|TRBD1
CAGSDFTGAYQPQHF
TGTGCCGGCAGTGACTTTACAGGGGCTTATCAGCCCCAGCATTTT
>TRBJ1-5|15|many|TRBV6-5|TRBD1
CASSSGQGSRQPQHF
TGTGCCAGCAGTTCAGGACAGGGGTCCCGTCAGCCCCAGCATTTT
>TRBJ1-2|12|many|TRBV9|-
CASTRVSYGYTF
TGTGCCAGCACCAGGGTGAGCTATGGCTACACCTTC
>TRBJ2-5|13|few|TRBV18|-
CASSPAGSETQYF
TGTGCCAGCTCACCGGCAGGGAGCGAGACCCAGTACTTC
>TRBJ1-6|13|few|TRBV20-1|-
CSARPMNNSPLHF
TGCAGTGCTAGACCGATGAATAATTCACCCCTCCACTTT
>TRBJ1-2|14|-|TRBV28|-
CASSLPRTDYGYTF
TGTGCCAGCAGTTTACCCCGGACGGACTATGGCTACACCTTC
>TRBJ1-1|17|-|TRBV27|-
CASRRVPLRGKNTEAFF
TGTGCCAGCAGACGAGTCCCTCTACGGGGAAAGAACACTGAAGCTTTCTTT
>TRBJ1-2|14|-|TRBV6-2/TRBV6-3|-
CASTRAEKAYGYTF
TGTGCCAGCACCCGGGCCGAGAAGGCCTATGGCTACACCTTC
>TRBJ1-1|15|-|TRBV4-1|-
CASSQDRGGGTEAFF
TGCGCCAGCAGCCAAGATAGAGGGGGGGGGACTGAAGCTTTCTTT
>TRBJ1-2|15|-|TRBV18|TRBD1
CASSRTAGDSYGYTF
TGTGCCAGCTCACGAACGGCCGGGGACAGTTACGGCTACACCTTC
>TRBJ2-7|15|many|TRBV19|-
CASSIRQGSRDEQYF
TGTGCCAGTAGTATTCGCCAGGGAAGTCGGGACGAGCAGTACTTC
>TRBJ1-2|11|-|TRBV12-3/TRBV12-4|-
CASGVRLGYTF
TGTGCCAGCGGCGTTCGACTTGGCTACACCTTC
>TRBJ2-2|15|many|TRBV28|TRBD1
CASSAPTGTTGELFF
TGTGCCAGCAGCGCACCGACAGGGACCACCGGGGAGCTGTTTTTT
>TRBJ2-2|14|-|TRBV30|-
CAWGGQVNTGELFF
TGTGCCTGGGGTGGGCAGGTGAACACCGGGGAGCTGTTTTTT
>TRBJ1-1|16|many|TRBV15|-
CATSRAIGREGLLAFF
TGTGCCACCAGCAGAGCAATAGGACGCGAGGGTCTGTTAGCTTTCTTT
>TRBJ2-5|18|many|TRBV5-6|TRBD2
CASSFHPLAGGLQETQYF
TGTGCCAGCAGCTTCCACCCACTAGCGGGGGGTTTACAAGAGACCCAGTACTTC
>TRBJ2-5|14|-|TRBV14|TRBD2
CTSSPISGGETQYF
TGTACCAGCAGCCCGATCAGCGGGGGGGAGACCCAGTACTTC
>TRBJ1-2|14|many|TRBV28|-
CASSSRRPPYGYTF
TGTGCCAGCAGTTCCCGCCGGCCGCCCTATGGCTACACCTTC
>TRBJ1-1|12|-|TRBV29-1|TRBD1
CSVLRGHTEAFF
TGCAGCGTTCTCAGGGGGCACACTGAAGCTTTCTTT
>TRBJ1-1|14|many|TRBV28|-
CASSFGGQVTEAFF
TGTGCCAGCAGTTTCGGGGGGCAGGTCACTGAAGCTTTCTTT